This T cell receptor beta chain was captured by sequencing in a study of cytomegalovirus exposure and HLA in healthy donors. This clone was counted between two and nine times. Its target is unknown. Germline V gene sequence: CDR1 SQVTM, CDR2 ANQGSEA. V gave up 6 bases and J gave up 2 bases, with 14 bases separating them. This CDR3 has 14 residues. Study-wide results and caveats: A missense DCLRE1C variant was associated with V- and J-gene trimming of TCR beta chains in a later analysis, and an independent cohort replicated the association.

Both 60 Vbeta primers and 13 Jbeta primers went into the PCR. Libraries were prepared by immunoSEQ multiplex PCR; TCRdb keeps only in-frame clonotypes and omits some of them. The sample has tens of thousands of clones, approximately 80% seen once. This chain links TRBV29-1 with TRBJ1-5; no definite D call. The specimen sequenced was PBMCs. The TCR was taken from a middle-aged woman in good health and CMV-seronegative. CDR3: CSVTAGYGNQPQHF. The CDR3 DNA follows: TGCAGCGTGACGGCGGGGTACGGCAATCAGCCCCAGCATTTT. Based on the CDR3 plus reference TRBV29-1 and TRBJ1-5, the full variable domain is SAVISQKPSRDICQRGTSLTIQCQVDSQVTMMFWYRQQPGQSLTLIATANQGSEATYESGFVIDKFPISRPNLTFSTLTVSNMSPEDSSIYLCSVTAGYGNQPQHFGDGTRLSIL.